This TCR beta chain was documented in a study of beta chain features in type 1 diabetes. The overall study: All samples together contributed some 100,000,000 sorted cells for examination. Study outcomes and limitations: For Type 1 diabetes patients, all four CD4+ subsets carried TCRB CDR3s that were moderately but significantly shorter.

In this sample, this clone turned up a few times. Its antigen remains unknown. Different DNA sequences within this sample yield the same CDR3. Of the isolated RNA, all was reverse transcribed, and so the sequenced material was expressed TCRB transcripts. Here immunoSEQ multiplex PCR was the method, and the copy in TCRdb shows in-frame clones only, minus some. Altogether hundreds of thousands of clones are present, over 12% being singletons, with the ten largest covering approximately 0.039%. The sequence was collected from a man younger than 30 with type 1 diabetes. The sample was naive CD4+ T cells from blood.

The CDR3 protein is CSVEGGAETQYF. Written as DNA, the CDR3 is TGCAGCGTTGAAGGTGGGGCTGAGACCCAGTACTTC. The chain is built from TRBV29-1 and TRBJ2-5, with TRBD1 as a possible D gene (5 bases). The CDR3 runs to 12 residues. V lost 1 base and J 5 bases, leaving 8 bases between the germline ends. The germline gives CDR1 SQVTM, CDR2 ANQGSEA.